The 22 T cell receptor beta chains given below trace back to one sample, sequenced in a study of CD8 T cells in Susac syndrome. After extraction with the RNeasy kit, roughly 0.45 to 1 ug of the RNA was reverse transcribed using random hexamers. A single record per CDR3 protein comes from TCRdb applying MiXCR to the immunoSEQ multiplex PCR reads. The data contain 110,000 or so distinct CDR3 sequences, 96% of them seen just once; the ten biggest clones take up about 0.1%. The sample taken for sequencing was CD4+ T cells from PBMCs. These receptors were obtained from a human donor in good health.

The genes are TRBV3-1 and TRBJ2-5, with 10 bases that match TRBD2. CDR1 and CDR2 from the germline V gene are LGHDT and YNNKEL (reference sequence). The trim removed 5 bases at V and 5 bases at J, leaving 5 bases unmatched. The CDR3 totals 14 residues. Here the CDR3 DNA reads TGTGCCAGCAGCGAACTAGCGGGACGTGAGACCCAGTACTTC. Translating it yields CASSELAGRETQYF.

The chain carries TRBV3-1 and TRBJ2-7; 8 positions agree with TRBD1. The ends lost 4 bases at V and 5 bases at J; junction bases unmatched: 7. The CDR3 extends over 14 amino acids. Germline-derived CDR1 and CDR2 are LGHDT and YNNKEL (reference sequence). The CDR3 DNA follows: TGTGCCAGCAGCCTCGGACAGGGAGGCCACGAGCAGTACTTC. This gives the protein CASSLGQGGHEQYF.

This chain connects TRBV30 to TRBJ2-1, with 8 bases fitting TRBD2. The CDR3 consists of 17 residues. Germline CDR1 is GTSNPN and CDR2 is SVGIG (reference sequence). J was trimmed by 3 bases and V by 0 bases; bases with no gene match: 10. Here the CDR3 DNA reads TGTGCCTGGAGTGTGCCAGCGGGGGCTCCTAGCTACAATGAGCAGTTCTTC. Amino acid sequence: CAWSVPAGAPSYNEQFF.

This clonotype was seen just once. The chain couples TRBV5-1 to TRBJ1-3; 10 nucleotides line up with TRBD1. Per germline, CDR1 SGHRS and CDR2 YFSETQ. Germline trimming cut 6 bases from V and 2 bases from J; bases unmatched to any gene: 5. This CDR3 comprises 15 residues. The CDR3 DNA reads TGCGCCAGCACCTCTGGACAGGGGGCTGGAAACACCATATATTTT. Protein sequence: CASTSGQGAGNTIYF.

This clonotype was recorded once. The V gene is TRBV3-1, the J gene TRBJ2-7; D gene uncertain. The CDR3 is 13 amino acids. Trimming cost V 1 base and J 4 bases, with 8 bases left between them. Germline assignment: CDR1 LGHDT and CDR2 YNNKEL (reference sequence). In DNA form, the CDR3 reads TGTGCCAGCAGCCAAGCTAACAGATACGAGCAGTACTTC. It translates to CASSQANRYEQYF.

This clonotype was seen just once. V and J are TRBV10-3 and TRBJ2-4; D is possibly TRBD1 (5 bases). The germline V gene has CDR1 ENHRY and CDR2 SYGVKD. The CDR3 has 14 amino acids. With 2 bases removed from V and 1 base from J, the gap between germline ends came to 6 bases. CDR3 nucleotide sequence: TGTGCCATCAGTGAGGGGGCGGCCAAAAACATTCAGTACTTC. It translates to CAISEGAAKNIQYF.

CDR3 loop: CATLDSYNEQFF. As DNA, the CDR3 is TGTGCCACCCTAGACAGCTACAATGAGCAGTTCTTC. The chain carries TRBV7-9 and TRBJ2-1; perhaps TRBD1 as D (5 bases). V was clipped by 10 bases and J by 3 bases, with 10 bases between them. Germline V gives CDR1 SEHNR, CDR2 FQNEAQ (reference sequence). CDR3 length equals 12 residues. Full variable domain (outside the CDR3, taken from reference TRBV7-9 and TRBJ2-1): DTGVSQNPRHKITKRGQNVTFRCDPISEHNRLYWYRQTLGQGPEFLTYFQNEAQLEKSRLLSDRFSAERPKGSFSTLEIQRTEQGDSAMYLCATLDSYNEQFFGPGTRLTVL.

The CDR3 bases are TGTGCCACCAGTGATTCGCGGGGAACAGATACGCAGTATTTT. It is translated as CATSDSRGTDTQYF. The chain links TRBV24-1 to TRBJ2-3; tentatively, D is TRBD2 (6 bases). V was clipped by 2 bases and J by 3 bases, with 8 bases between them. This CDR3 is built from 14 residues. Germline CDR1 KGHDR, CDR2 SFDVKD.

The chain is built from TRBV29-1 and TRBJ1-4; 9 bases match TRBD1. The V gene's germline CDR1 is SQVTM and CDR2 ANQGSEA. The CDR3 sequence is 13 residues long. V was pared by 6 bases and J by 7 bases, with 6 bases of the junction left unmatched. CDR3 DNA: TGCAGCGTCACGGACAGGGGAGGTGAAAAACTGTTTTTT. This gives the protein CSVTDRGGEKLFF.

This chain links TRBV4-1 with TRBJ2-3; 7 nucleotides line up with TRBD2. The CDR3 runs to 16 residues. Germline CDR1 MGHRA, CDR2 YSYEKL. Losses at the gene ends were 3 bases for V and 4 bases for J; bases not matched to a gene: 10. DNA of the CDR3: TGCGCCAGCAGCCAGAGGGAGGGGAGGCCCGCAGATACGCAGTATTTT. As protein: CASSQREGRPADTQYF.

The gene calls are TRBV24-1 and TRBJ1-2; the D is unclear. V gave up 12 bases and J gave up 6 bases, with 22 bases separating them. In germline, CDR1 is KGHDR, CDR2 SFDVKD. The CDR3 is 14 amino acids. The CDR3 DNA sequence: TGTGCCTCGCCTTTATTAGGACTCGCAGATGGCTACACCTTC. Translated: CASPLLGLADGYTF.

This clonotype was seen only once. This sequence joins TRBV4-1 and TRBJ1-1, with TRBD1 matching 8 bases. Germline assignment: CDR1 MGHRA and CDR2 YSYEKL. This CDR3 comprises 13 residues. J lost 4 bases, V lost 6 bases, and 4 bases had no gene match. The CDR3 sequence: CASSTGGTTEAFF. The CDR3 DNA reads as TGCGCCAGCAGTACAGGGGGAACCACTGAAGCTTTCTTT.

The chain employs TRBV10-3 and TRBJ2-5, with no clear D. V shed 8 bases and J shed 1 base, with 5 bases lying between them. Germline-derived CDR1 and CDR2 are ENHRY and SYGVKD. The length of the CDR3 is 11 residues. This CDR3 is CAIGAQETQYF. The CDR3 nucleotides are TGTGCCATCGGCGCCCAAGAGACCCAGTACTTC.

The V call is TRBV10-3, the J call TRBJ2-5; D may be TRBD2 (5 bases). Germline V CDR1 and CDR2: ENHRY, SYGVKD. Trimming shortened V by 2 bases and J by 5 bases, and 6 bases separated the two germline ends. This CDR3 contains 12 residues. The CDR3 coding sequence is TGTGCCATCAGTGAGATAGCGGAGACCCAGTACTTC. Amino acid sequence: CAISEIAETQYF.

This clonotype was observed a single time. A read error may account for a junction end that differs from germline. V is TRBV3-1 and J is TRBJ2-1; D unclear. The V gene's germline CDR1 is LGHDT and CDR2 YNNKEL (reference sequence). This CDR3 region has 13 residues. CDR3 amino acids: CASSQSNYVNLVF. The CDR3 DNA follows: TGTGCCAGCAGCCAATCAAACTACGTTAATCTGGTCTTC.

The genes are TRBV3-1 and TRBJ1-3; 8 nucleotides agree with TRBD1. This CDR3 comprises 18 residues. The germline CDR1 and CDR2 sequences are LGHDT and YNNKEL (reference sequence). V lost 3 bases and J lost 3; bases outside the gene matches: 13. CDR3 sequence reads: CASSQPRMTGADGNTIYF. The CDR3 nucleotides are TGTGCCAGCAGCCAGCCCCGGATGACAGGGGCTGATGGAAACACCATATATTTT. Full variable domain (missing parts from reference TRBV3-1 and TRBJ1-3): DTAVSQTPKYLVTQMGNDKSIKCEQNLGHDTMYWYKQDSKKFLKIMFSYNNKELIINETVPNRFSPKSPDKAHLNLHINSLELGDSAVYFCASSQPRMTGADGNTIYFGEGSWLTVV.

The chain carries TRBV5-4 and TRBJ1-4, with TRBD1 matching 8 bases. The germline CDR1 and CDR2 sequences are SGHNT and YYREEE (reference sequence). J gave up 7 bases and V 4 bases, and 6 bases lay outside the gene matches. This CDR3 contains 14 residues. The CDR3: CASSSGTGFEKLFF. DNA of the CDR3: TGTGCCAGCAGCAGTGGGACAGGTTTTGAAAAACTGTTTTTT.

The genes are TRBV2 and TRBJ2-7; 8 bases fit TRBD1. V gave up 7 bases and J gave up 2 bases; unmatched junction bases: 7. This CDR3 is built from 14 residues. Germline V CDR1 and CDR2: SNHLY, FYNNEI. This chain's CDR3 is CASTWTGKTYEQYF. The DNA for the CDR3 is TGTGCCAGCACATGGACAGGGAAGACCTACGAGCAGTACTTC.

The chain has TRBV5-4 and TRBJ2-3; 7 bases line up with TRBD1. Per germline, CDR1 SGHNT and CDR2 YYREEE (reference sequence). The CDR3 sequence is 14 residues long. With 6 bases clipped from V and 5 bases from J, the junction kept 9 bases outside the gene matches. CDR3 in DNA: TGTGCCAGCACCTTTGGGACAGCTGGAGATACGCAGTATTTT. It translates to CASTFGTAGDTQYF.

The chain uses TRBV10-3 and TRBJ2-1; TRBD2 agrees at 8 bases. CDR3 length: 16 residues. CDR1 and CDR2 (germline): ENHRY, SYGVKD. V was pared by 5 bases and J by 3 bases, with 9 bases of the junction left unmatched. The CDR3 is CAISPQKREYYNEQFF. DNA for the CDR3: TGTGCCATCAGTCCACAGAAGCGGGAGTACTACAATGAGCAGTTCTTC.

The chain couples TRBV12-3 or TRBV12-4 to TRBJ1-5; TRBD1 matches 7 bases. V lost 4 bases, J lost 1 base, and 7 bases stayed unmatched. This CDR3 contains 16 residues. CDR3 region: CASSSGTARSNQPQHF. The DNA of the CDR3 is TGTGCCAGCAGTTCCGGGACAGCCCGGAGCAATCAGCCCCAGCATTTT.

This chain joins TRBV5-8 and TRBJ2-2; D is unresolved. The CDR3 spans 18 residues. The germline V and J ends were trimmed by 4 bases and 3 bases, with 22 bases remaining between them. Looked up from germline, CDR1 is SGHTS and CDR2 is YDEGEE. CDR3 region: CASSGRTGLVIHTGELFF. The CDR3, as DNA: TGTGCCAGCAGCGGACGGACCGGTTTGGTAATACACACCGGGGAGCTGTTTTTT.